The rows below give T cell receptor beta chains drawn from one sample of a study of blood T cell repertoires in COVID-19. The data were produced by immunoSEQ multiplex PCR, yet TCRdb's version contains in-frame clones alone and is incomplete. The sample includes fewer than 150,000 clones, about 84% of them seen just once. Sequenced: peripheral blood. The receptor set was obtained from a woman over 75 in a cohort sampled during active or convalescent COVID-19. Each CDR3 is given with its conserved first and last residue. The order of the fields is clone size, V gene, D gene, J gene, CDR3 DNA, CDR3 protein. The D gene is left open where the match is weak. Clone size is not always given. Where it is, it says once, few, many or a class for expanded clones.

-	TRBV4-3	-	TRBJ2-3	TGCGCCAGCAGCCAAGATAACCAACAGGGTGGGGAAGATACGCAGTATTTT	CASSQDNQQGGEDTQYF
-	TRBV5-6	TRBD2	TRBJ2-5	TGTGCCAGCAGCTTGGCCCTACTAGCGGGGGTGCGGGAGACCCAGTACTTC	CASSLALLAGVRETQYF
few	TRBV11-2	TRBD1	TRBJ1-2	TGTGCCAGCAGCCTGACAGGGATCTATGGCTACACCTTC	CASSLTGIYGYTF
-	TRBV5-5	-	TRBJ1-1	TGTGCCAGCAGCCCGGGGAAATTTGAAGCTTTCTTT	CASSPGKFEAFF
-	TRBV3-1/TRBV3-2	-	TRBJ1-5	TGTGCCAGCAGCCAGTTGGGGCATCAGCCCCAGCATTTT	CASSQLGHQPQHF
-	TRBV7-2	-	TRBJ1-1	TGTGCCAGCAGCTACCCTAGCACTGAAGCTTTCTTT	CASSYPSTEAFF
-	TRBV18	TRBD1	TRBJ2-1	TGTGCCAGCTCACCCAGGGGGACGAGTGAGCAGTTCTTC	CASSPRGTSEQFF
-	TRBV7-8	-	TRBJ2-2	TGTGCCAGCAGCTTAGTCAGGAACACCGGGGAGCTGTTTTTT	CASSLVRNTGELFF
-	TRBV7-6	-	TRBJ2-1	TGTGCCAGCAGCGCCGGTCCCTACAATGAGCAGTTCTTC	CASSAGPYNEQFF
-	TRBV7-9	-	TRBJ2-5	TGTGCCAGCAGCTTTAGTACGGGGAGGGAGACCCAGTACTTC	CASSFSTGRETQYF
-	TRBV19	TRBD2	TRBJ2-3	TGTGCCAGTAACCACCCCCCAGGGCTAGCGGGCTCAGATACGCAGTATTTT	CASNHPPGLAGSDTQYF
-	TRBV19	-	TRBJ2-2	TGTGCCAGTAGTATGCCCTATCGGAGAGGCGGGGAGCTGTTTTTT	CASSMPYRRGGELFF
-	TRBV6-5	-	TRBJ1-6	TGTGCCAGCATACGGGACACTAATAATTCACCCCTCCACTTT	CASIRDTNNSPLHF
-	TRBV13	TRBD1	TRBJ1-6	TGTGCCAGCAGACGGGGACAGGGAAATTCACCCCTCCACTTT	CASRRGQGNSPLHF
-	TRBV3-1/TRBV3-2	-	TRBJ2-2	TGTGCCAGCAGCCCCGGGGGAGGAACCGGGGAGCTGTTTTTT	CASSPGGGTGELFF
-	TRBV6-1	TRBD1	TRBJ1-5	TGTGCCAGCAGTGCACCCGGGACAGAGGGCGATCAGCCCCAGCATTTT	CASSAPGTEGDQPQHF
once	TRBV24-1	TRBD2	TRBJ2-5	TGTGCCACCAGTGACCGGACTAGCGGGGTTGAGACCCAGTACTTC	CATSDRTSGVETQYF
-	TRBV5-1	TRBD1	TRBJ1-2	TGCGCCAGCAGCTCCTCCGGGACAGGGGTCCAGCATGGCTACACCTTC	CASSSSGTGVQHGYTF
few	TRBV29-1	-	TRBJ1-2	TGCAGCGCTTGGAAGGGGTCGGGCTACACCTTC	CSAWKGSGYTF
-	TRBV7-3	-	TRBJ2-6	TGTGCCAGCAGCTTAGGGGCCTCTGGGGCCAACGTCCTGACTTTC	CASSLGASGANVLTF